This TCR beta chain appears in the sequencing data of a study of blood T cells in healthy people across ages. Overall study: About one barcoded TCR beta cDNA was captured per two T cells.

With a J-beta primer mix and a sample-barcoded 5' primer, a second PCR ran about 6 to 11 cycles. A single record per CDR3 protein comes from TCRdb applying MiXCR to the 5' RACE reads. The data contain approximately 810,000 distinct CDR3 sequences, under 35% of them seen just once; the ten biggest clones take up about 18%. This clonotype was counted at least ten times. With V trimmed by 8 bases and J by 5 bases, 5 bases remained unmatched. The CDR3 sequence is 12 residues long. Per germline, CDR1 ENHRY and CDR2 SYGVKD. The chain links TRBV10-3 to TRBJ2-5, with 7 bases lining up with TRBD2. Sequencing was carried out using blood. The clonotype originates from a woman older than 75 in good health. CDR3 sequence: CAIGTSAETQYF. The CDR3 nucleotides read TGTGCCATCGGAACTAGCGCTGAGACCCAGTACTTC.